This passage covers 7 T cell receptor beta chains from one sample sequenced in a study of shared clonotypes between healthy human individuals. Naive CD8 cells comprised CD45RO-negative, CCR7-positively selected cells, excluding terminally differentiated effector memory CD45RA+ cells. Profiled with immunoSEQ multiplex PCR; TCRdb holds only in-frame clones, not every one. The table records about 580,000 clones, 98% of them present only once. Material for sequencing was naive CD8+ T cells sorted from blood. These receptors came from a man aged 25 to 40 in good health.

The chain recombines TRBV12-5 with TRBJ2-7, with TRBD1 matching over 9 bases. The V gene's germline CDR1 is LGHNT and CDR2 FRNRAP. The CDR3 spans 14 residues. V was clipped by 5 bases and J by 5 bases; unmatched bases: 7. The CDR3: CASGAGTGFHEQYF. The CDR3, as DNA: TGTGCTAGTGGTGCCGGGACAGGGTTCCACGAGCAGTACTTC.

A single count supports this clone. The V call is TRBV6-5, the J call TRBJ2-7; unclear D gene. Between the trimmed V and J ends, which lost 3 bases and 0 bases, there was a span of 6 bases. The CDR3 is 13 residues long. Germline values: CDR1 MNHEY, CDR2 SVGAGI. CDR3 residues: CASSYGNSYEQYF. The CDR3 DNA reads TGTGCCAGCAGTTATGGCAACTCCTACGAGCAGTACTTC.

V and J are TRBV5-1 and TRBJ2-1, with 8 bases aligning to TRBD1. CDR1 is SGHRS and CDR2 is YFSETQ in the germline V gene. Losses at the gene ends were 1 base for V and 8 bases for J; bases not matched to a gene: 8. The CDR3 length is 15 residues. This chain's CDR3 is CASSLLGQGPHEQFF. The CDR3 nucleotides read TGCGCCAGCAGCTTGCTTGGACAGGGCCCCCATGAGCAGTTCTTC.

This chain uses TRBV27 with TRBJ2-7; 12 bases align to TRBD2. In germline, CDR1 is MNHEY, CDR2 SMNVEV (reference sequence). The V segment lost 9 bases and the J segment 0 bases; nucleotides outside the gene matches: 3. The CDR3 runs to 14 residues. The CDR3 loop is CASRTSGVSYEQYF. The CDR3 DNA follows: TGTGCCAGTCGGACTAGCGGGGTCTCCTACGAGCAGTACTTC.

The chain joins TRBV27 to TRBJ2-7; D perhaps matches TRBD2 (6 bases). CDR1 and CDR2 (germline): MNHEY, SMNVEV (reference sequence). V was shortened by 4 bases and J by 2 bases, with 12 bases between the two germline ends. The CDR3 runs 14 residues. The DNA for the CDR3 is TGTGCCAGCAGTTCATGGCGGGGAACCTACGAGCAGTACTTC. Translating gives CASSSWRGTYEQYF.

The DNA for the CDR3 is TGTGCCAGCAGACTTCGGGACAGGCCCCAAGAGACCCAGTACTTC. Amino acids: CASRLRDRPQETQYF. The V gene is TRBV27, the J gene TRBJ2-5; TRBD1 matches 8 bases. Germline values: CDR1 MNHEY, CDR2 SMNVEV (reference sequence). The CDR3 is 15 residues long. The V gene end was trimmed by 6 bases and the J gene end by 1 base; junction bases not matched to a gene: 7.

The V gene is TRBV19, the J gene TRBJ2-1; 9 bases match TRBD2. The length of the CDR3 is 17 residues. Trimming at V came to 4 bases and at J to 0 bases, leaving 7 bases not matched to a gene. Germline V gene lookup returns CDR1 LNHDA and CDR2 SQIVND (reference sequence). CDR3 sequence: CASSKGLAGTSYNEQFF. Written as DNA, the CDR3 is TGTGCCAGTAGTAAGGGGCTAGCGGGAACCTCCTACAATGAGCAGTTCTTC.